The 30 T cell receptor beta chains presented below share a single source sample, sequenced in a study of blood T cell repertoires in COVID-19. Clones were sequenced by immunoSEQ multiplex PCR, and TCRdb holds only the in-frame ones, with some missing. The table lists around 370,000 clones, roughly 86% of them singletons, with about 7% in the top ten. Sequences were obtained from peripheral blood. These receptors all stem from a woman in her sixties or seventies with COVID-19, enrolled during active disease.

A remark on this clone: One junction end disagrees with the germline gene, perhaps due to a read error. V usage is TRBV15 and J usage is TRBJ2-5; D is possibly TRBD2 (6 bases). CDR1 and CDR2 (germline): LNHNV, YYDKDF (reference sequence). The length of the CDR3 is 15 residues. The CDR3 nucleotides are TGTGCCACCAGCAGAGATGCGGGGTTCCAAGAGCCCCAGTACTTC. Protein sequence: CATSRDAGFQEPQYF.

The J gene is TRBJ2-3, the V gene TRBV5-1; D perhaps matches TRBD1 (5 bases). The CDR3 consists of 12 residues. The V gene's germline CDR1 is SGHRS and CDR2 YFSETQ. V gave up 1 base and J gave up 6 bases, with 6 bases separating them. The CDR3 loop reads CASSLTGDTQYF. The DNA of the CDR3 is TGCGCCAGCAGCTTGACAGGCGATACGCAGTATTTT. The full variable domain, with the rest looked up from reference TRBV5-1 and TRBJ2-3, is KAGVTQTPRYLIKTRGQQVTLSCSPISGHRSVSWYQQTPGQGLQFLFEYFSETQRNKGNFPGRFSGRQFSNSRSEMNVSTLELGDSALYLCASSLTGDTQYFGPGTRLTVL.

This clone was observed a handful of times. This chain uses TRBV20-1 with TRBJ1-2; D not resolved. Trimming stripped 5 bases from V and 6 bases from J, with 10 bases between. Germline V gene lookup returns CDR1 DFQATT and CDR2 SNEGSKA (reference sequence). The CDR3 totals 11 residues. The CDR3 region has the DNA TGCAGTGCTTCAGGTGACCATGGCTACACCTTC. Protein: CSASGDHGYTF.

The chain uses TRBV14 and TRBJ1-4; D is perhaps TRBD1 (5 bases). This CDR3 contains 13 residues. Germline V CDR1 and CDR2: SGHDN, FVKESK. The V and J ends lost 4 bases and 4 bases respectively, with 7 bases between them. CDR3 nucleotide sequence: TGTGCCAGCAGCCGGGGGGATAATGAAAAACTGTTTTTT. Its protein product is CASSRGDNEKLFF.

This chain connects TRBV6-5 to TRBJ1-1, with D tentatively TRBD1 (6 bases). Germline V gene sequence: CDR1 MNHEY, CDR2 SVGAGI. V lost 6 bases, J lost 3 bases, and 11 bases lay in between. This CDR3 region has 13 residues. This CDR3 is CASRWNRDTEAFF. As DNA, the CDR3 is TGTGCCAGCAGGTGGAACAGGGACACTGAAGCTTTCTTT.

Written as DNA, the CDR3 is TGTGCCAGCAGAACCGGACAGGGCTACGAGCAGTACTTC. Translating gives CASRTGQGYEQYF. The chain couples TRBV7-9 to TRBJ2-7; 8 nucleotides agree with TRBD1. CDR3 length: 13 residues. Germline V CDR1 and CDR2: SEHNR, FQNEAQ (reference sequence). With 6 bases clipped from V and 3 bases from J, the junction kept 4 bases outside the gene matches.

On this clone itself: Other DNA sequences in this sample translate to the same CDR3. This sequence joins TRBV30 and TRBJ2-3; D is possibly TRBD2 (6 bases). The V gene's germline CDR1 is GTSNPN and CDR2 SVGIG (reference sequence). V lost 0 bases and J lost 1, with 8 bases in between. The CDR3 has 14 residues. This chain's CDR3 is CAWSVGGGTDTQYF. The CDR3 DNA reads as TGTGCCTGGAGTGTAGGCGGGGGCACAGATACGCAGTATTTT.

J is TRBJ2-7 and V is TRBV24-1, with D unresolved. The CDR3 consists of 13 residues. Per germline, CDR1 KGHDR and CDR2 SFDVKD. Trimming removed 4 bases from V and 3 bases from J, with 9 bases in between. This chain's CDR3 is CATSDPGFYEQYF. The CDR3, as DNA: TGTGCCACCAGTGACCCCGGGTTCTACGAGCAGTACTTC.

The gene calls are TRBV7-9 and TRBJ1-2; TRBD1 aligns across 10 bases. CDR1 is SEHNR and CDR2 is FQNEAQ in the germline V gene (reference sequence). This CDR3 has 14 amino acids. The CDR3 region is CATIGDRGSQGYTF. In nucleotides, the CDR3 is TGTGCTACCATCGGGGACAGGGGATCGCAAGGCTACACCTTC.

J is TRBJ2-7 and V is TRBV7-3; 10 positions agree with TRBD1. The CDR3 has 15 amino acids. After removal of 0 bases from V and 4 bases from J, the junction contained 3 bases not matched to a gene. Germline V CDR1 and CDR2: SGHTA, FQGTGA. CDR3 coding DNA: TGTGCCAGCAGCTTAACAGGGACAGGGGAGTACGAGCAGTACTTC. This translates into CASSLTGTGEYEQYF.

The gene calls are TRBV6-2 or TRBV6-3 and TRBJ1-2; D not resolved. The CDR3 runs to 12 residues. With 4 bases removed from V and 8 bases from J, the gap between germline ends came to 11 bases. Germline values: CDR1 MNHEY, CDR2 SVGEGT. DNA of the CDR3: TGTGCCAGCAGTTTTTATATTGGCGGCTACACCTTC. Amino acid sequence: CASSFYIGGYTF.

This clone was seen just once. The genes are TRBV24-1 and TRBJ2-3; TRBD1 matches at 10 bases. Germline CDR1 KGHDR, CDR2 SFDVKD. The CDR3 has 14 amino acids. The trim removed 9 bases at V and 5 bases at J, leaving 7 bases unmatched. CDR3 DNA sequence: TGTGCCACCCAAGACAGGGGGCAAGGAGATACGCAGTATTTT. Translation: CATQDRGQGDTQYF.

The rearrangement links TRBV28 to TRBJ1-1; D remains ambiguous. Trimming pared 2 bases from V and 0 bases from J, leaving 16 bases between. The CDR3 runs 17 residues. Germline V lookup: CDR1 MDHEN, CDR2 SYDVKM. CDR3 sequence (DNA): TGTGCCAGCAGTTTAAGAAATAGCTTACGGTTGAACACTGAAGCTTTCTTT. This codes for CASSLRNSLRLNTEAFF.

This clone has only one observation. In nucleotides, the CDR3 is TGTGCCACCAGCCCCGGGACTTTTGCCCCAGATACGCAGTATTTT. It specifies CATSPGTFAPDTQYF. The V gene is TRBV24-1, the J gene TRBJ2-3, with D perhaps TRBD2 (6 bases). The germline V gene has CDR1 KGHDR and CDR2 SFDVKD. V lost 7 bases to trimming and J lost 4 bases, with 17 bases between them. The CDR3 contains 15 residues.

The sample holds a few counts of this clone. This chain uses TRBV27 with TRBJ2-2, with 9 nucleotides matching TRBD1. The germline CDR1 and CDR2 sequences are MNHEY and SMNVEV (reference sequence). This CDR3 spans 17 amino acids. The V gene end was trimmed by 0 bases and the J gene end by 5 bases; junction bases not matched to a gene: 7. The chain's CDR3 is CASSLSGAQGATGELFF. CDR3 in DNA: TGTGCCAGCAGTTTATCTGGGGCACAGGGGGCAACCGGGGAGCTGTTTTTT.

The DNA of the CDR3 is TGCGCCAGCAGCCAAGAAGGGAGCGAGCAGTACTTC. Its protein product is CASSQEGSEQYF. The chain is built from TRBV4-1 and TRBJ2-7, with D possibly matching TRBD2 (5 bases). The CDR3 covers 12 residues. Germline lookup yields CDR1 MGHRA and CDR2 YSYEKL. V was pared by 0 bases and J by 6 bases, with 6 bases between.

The chain couples TRBV7-3 to TRBJ2-3; 12 positions agree with TRBD1. This CDR3 is built from 17 residues. Looked up from germline, CDR1 is SGHTA and CDR2 is FQGTGA. Trimming cost V 0 bases and J 1 base; bases outside gene matches: 2. CDR3 in DNA: TGTGCCAGCAGCTTAACGGGACAGGGGGCGGGCACAGATACGCAGTATTTT. Its translation is CASSLTGQGAGTDTQYF.

The chain uses TRBV5-1 and TRBJ2-1; D is ambiguous. Per germline, CDR1 SGHRS and CDR2 YFSETQ. With 0 bases removed from V and 0 bases from J, the gap between germline ends came to 10 bases. The CDR3 is 16 amino acids. DNA of the CDR3: TGCGCCAGCAGCTTGGGAAGAGCGAGCTCCTACAATGAGCAGTTCTTC. It specifies CASSLGRASSYNEQFF.

The gene calls are TRBV12-3 or TRBV12-4 and TRBJ1-6; 9 nucleotides match TRBD1. V trimming: 6 bases; J trimming: 10 bases; junction bases outside the gene matches: 4. The CDR3 has 13 amino acids. The CDR3 loop is CASRRTGESPLHF. DNA of the CDR3: TGTGCCAGCAGACGGACAGGGGAATCACCCCTCCACTTT.

This clone appeared a single time. J is TRBJ2-7 and V is TRBV30; 10 bases match TRBD2. Trimming at V came to 3 bases and at J to 3 bases, leaving 2 bases not matched to a gene. There are 13 residues in the CDR3. Germline V gives CDR1 GTSNPN, CDR2 SVGIG (reference sequence). Here the CDR3 DNA reads TGTGCCTGGAGAGAGCGGGGGGGCTACGAGCAGTACTTC. It yields the protein CAWRERGGYEQYF.

V gene TRBV4-3 combines with J gene TRBJ1-2, with 7 bases lining up with TRBD1. V lost 4 bases, J lost 6 bases, and 11 bases stayed unmatched. The germline CDR1 and CDR2 sequences are LGHNA and YSLEER. CDR3 length equals 15 residues. CDR3 region: CASSLKGGAFHGYTF. The CDR3 DNA reads TGCGCCAGCAGCCTAAAAGGGGGCGCTTTCCATGGCTACACCTTC.

The J gene is TRBJ1-1, the V gene TRBV6-5, with 7 bases identical to TRBD1. Germline CDR1 and CDR2: MNHEY and SVGAGI. The CDR3 is 12 residues long. Unmatched junction bases numbered 0, after V lost 5 bases and J lost 3 bases. CDR3 region: CASSRGHTEAFF. The CDR3 DNA sequence: TGTGCCAGCAGTAGGGGGCACACTGAAGCTTTCTTT.

The rearrangement uses TRBV6-5 and TRBJ2-7; 10 bases line up with TRBD1. The length of the CDR3 is 14 residues. V shed 7 bases, J shed 3 bases, and the junction held 6 bases outside the gene matches. Germline V lookup: CDR1 MNHEY, CDR2 SVGAGI. The CDR3 loop is CASTVGQGFYEQYF. In nucleotides, the CDR3 is TGTGCCAGCACCGTGGGACAGGGGTTCTACGAGCAGTACTTC.

The CDR3 here is CASSLGAREQYF. DNA of the CDR3: TGTGCCAGCAGTTTAGGAGCACGGGAGCAGTACTTC. The genes are TRBV12-3 or TRBV12-4 and TRBJ2-7; the D is unclear. The CDR3 spans 12 residues. Trimming took off 1 base at V and 7 bases at J, with 8 bases between the two ends.

The V and J genes are TRBV6-1 and TRBJ2-2; tentative D call: TRBD2 (6 bases). Germline assignment: CDR1 MNHNS and CDR2 SASEGT. Trimming took off 0 bases at V and 4 bases at J, with 9 bases between the two ends. The CDR3 contains 15 residues. The DNA for the CDR3 is TGTGCCAGCAGTGAAGCGGGACTTTTCACCGGGGAGCTGTTTTTT. Encoded protein: CASSEAGLFTGELFF.

The gene calls are TRBV28 and TRBJ1-2, with a weak D call TRBD1 (6 bases). Trimming removed 7 bases from V and 6 bases from J, with 18 bases in between. This CDR3 has 14 amino acids. Germline values: CDR1 MDHEN, CDR2 SYDVKM. This CDR3 reads CASIRAGQGHGYTF. The CDR3 nucleotides are TGTGCCAGCATCCGCGCCGGTCAGGGGCATGGCTACACCTTC.

This chain links TRBV12-5 with TRBJ1-1; D perhaps matches TRBD1 (5 bases). Germline V gives CDR1 LGHNT, CDR2 FRNRAP. Between the trimmed V and J ends, which lost 4 bases and 5 bases, there was a span of 8 bases. This CDR3 region has 12 residues. CDR3 DNA: TGTGCTAGTGGTTACGGGGGGACTGAAGCTTTCTTT. Its protein is CASGYGGTEAFF.

On this clone itself: Other DNA sequences in this specimen translate into the identical CDR3. CDR3 DNA sequence: TGTGCCAGCAGCTTAGAAGGGGTGGGACAGCCCCAGCATTTT. This sequence encodes CASSLEGVGQPQHF. The rearrangement joins TRBV7-9 to TRBJ1-5; tentative D call: TRBD1 (5 bases). This CDR3 contains 14 residues. The V and J ends lost 1 base and 7 bases respectively, with 11 bases between them. Germline V CDR1 and CDR2: SEHNR, FQNEAQ (reference sequence).

The CDR3 bases are TGTGCCAGCAGCGTGGGACAGGGAGGCACCGGGGAGCTGTTTTTT. Protein sequence: CASSVGQGGTGELFF. The chain recombines TRBV9 with TRBJ2-2, with 9 bases identical to TRBD1. Germline CDR1 is SGDLS and CDR2 is YYNGEE. Trimming cost V 2 bases and J 4 bases; bases outside gene matches: 3. The length of the CDR3 is 15 residues.

This sequence joins TRBV10-3 and TRBJ1-1; D is perhaps TRBD1 (6 bases). The CDR3 is 12 amino acids. Germline V gene data show CDR1 as ENHRY and CDR2 as SYGVKD. Trimming cost V 7 bases and J 5 bases, with 11 bases left between them. The CDR3 loop reads CAIMGGGTEAFF. CDR3 DNA: TGTGCCATCATGGGAGGGGGGACTGAAGCTTTCTTT.